This TCR beta chain derives from a study of blood T cells in healthy people across ages. Study-wide findings and caveats: Because sorting was not performed, PBMCs prevented conclusive naive versus antigen-experienced comparison. It was held that diversity estimates obtained from one million T cells represented underestimates.

As regards this clonotype: Antigen unknown.

The second PCR ran roughly 7 to 12 cycles with a sample-barcoded 5' primer and J-beta primers. A single record per CDR3 protein comes from TCRdb applying MiXCR to the 5' RACE reads. The table records about 2 million distinct CDR3 sequences, 49% of them present only once. V gave up 6 bases and J gave up 6 bases, with 12 bases separating them. CDR3 size: 13 residues. This receptor was obtained from a woman aged 40-49 years in good health. The material sequenced was blood. The chain joins TRBV12-3 or TRBV12-4 to TRBJ2-4; D is possibly TRBD1 (5 bases). Here the CDR3 DNA reads TGTGCCAGCAGGGAGACAGCTACAAACATTCAGTACTTC. It encodes CASRETATNIQYF.